This TCR beta chain was sequenced during a study of blood T cell repertoires in COVID-19. The overall study: Sample material is recorded as cDNA or gDNA derived from T cells, B-cell-depleted T cells, or PBMCs.

The germline CDR1 and CDR2 sequences are SGHTA and FQGNSA. V dropped 4 bases and J dropped 0 bases, with 13 bases sitting between them. CDR3 length equals 16 residues. Profiled with immunoSEQ multiplex PCR; TCRdb holds only in-frame clones, not every one. The sample carries 60,000 to 65,000 clones, 74% recorded once. Sequenced input: peripheral blood. This receptor was identified in a woman of 80 years or more with acute or convalescent COVID-19. This chain links TRBV7-2 with TRBJ2-1, with D perhaps matching TRBD1 (5 bases). In nucleotides, the CDR3 is TGTGCCAGCAGCTCGTACAGGATCAGCTCCTACAATGAGCAGTTCTTC. This gives the protein CASSSYRISSYNEQFF.